This T cell receptor beta chain was documented in a study of vaccination effects on CD4 cells after COVID-19. Assay: immunoSEQ multiplex PCR; the TCRdb copy retains only in-frame clones and omits some. The sample carries 20,000 to 25,000 clones, roughly 78% recorded once. Sequencing was preceded by expansion of antigen-specific CD4+ T cells with viral peptide pools in the ViraFEST assay. Cultured cells yielded isolated CD4+ T cells after nine to ten days. Nucleocapsid antibodies stayed negative before and after vaccination, showing no earlier SARS-CoV-2 infection. This CDR3 is built from 14 residues. V dropped 3 bases and J dropped 5 bases, with 13 bases sitting between them. CDR1 MDHEN and CDR2 SYDVKM come from the germline V gene. With regard to this clone: Its antigen remains unidentified.

This chain connects TRBV28 to TRBJ1-2; D not resolved. Sequencing was performed on CD4+ T cells from PBMCs cultured with HCoV-NL63 spike peptides, taken before COVID-19 vaccination. The sequence derives from a human donor who received a COVID-19 vaccine. The CDR3 sequence: CASSLDGVRYGYTF. CDR3 DNA sequence: TGTGCCAGCAGTTTGGATGGTGTGAGGTATGGCTACACCTTC.